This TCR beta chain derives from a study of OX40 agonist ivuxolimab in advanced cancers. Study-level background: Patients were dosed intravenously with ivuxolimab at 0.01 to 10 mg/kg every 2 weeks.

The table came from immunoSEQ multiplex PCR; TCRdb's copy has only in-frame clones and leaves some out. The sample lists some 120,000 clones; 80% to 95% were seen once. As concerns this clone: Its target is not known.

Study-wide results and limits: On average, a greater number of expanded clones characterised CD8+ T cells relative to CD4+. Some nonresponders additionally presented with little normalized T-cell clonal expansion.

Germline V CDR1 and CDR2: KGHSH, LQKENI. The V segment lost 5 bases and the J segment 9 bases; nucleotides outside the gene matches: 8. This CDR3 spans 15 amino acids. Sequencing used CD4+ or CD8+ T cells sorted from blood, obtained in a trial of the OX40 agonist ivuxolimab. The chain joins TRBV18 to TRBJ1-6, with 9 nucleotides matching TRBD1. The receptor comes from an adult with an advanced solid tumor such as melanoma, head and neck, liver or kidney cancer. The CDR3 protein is CASSLPGQGFSPLHF. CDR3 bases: TGTGCCAGCTCATTACCGGGACAGGGTTTTTCACCCCTCCACTTT.